This entry describes one TCR beta chain. Living in 20 to 30 US areas, the participants were between roughly 18 and 95 years of age. Cohorts were based on clinical histories the participants reported. Germline CDR1 reads MDHEN; CDR2 reads SYDVKM. This CDR3 contains 15 residues. V lost 5 bases and J 2 bases, leaving 13 bases between the germline ends. The data belong to a study of blood T cell repertoires in COVID-19. Study context: Italy, Spain and the United States were the sources of the convalescent and acute COVID-19 samples. T cells, B-cell-depleted T cells, or PBMCs supplied cDNA or gDNA.

Method: immunoSEQ multiplex PCR; TCRdb's copy keeps in-frame clones and lacks some. The sample includes 150,000 to 200,000 clones, roughly 87% of them seen just once. This clonotype originated in a woman in her forties with acute COVID-19. The chain couples TRBV28 to TRBJ1-5; the D is unclear. Sequencing was performed on PBMCs or T cells enriched from blood (not recorded which). The CDR3 nucleotides are TGTGCCAGCAGTACCCCGACATCGGGCAATCAGCCCCAGCATTTT. Translating it yields CASSTPTSGNQPQHF.